The rows below give T cell receptor beta chains drawn from one sample of a study of blood T cell repertoires in COVID-19. The assay was immunoSEQ multiplex PCR, and TCRdb's table has in-frame clones only and misses some. The table lists about 180,000 clones, 90% of them singletons, with about 0.54% in the top ten. The sequenced sample was peripheral blood. The receptors originated from a man aged 50-59 years with acute or convalescent COVID-19. CDR3s include the opening cysteine and the closing phenylalanine or tryptophan. The D gene is left open where the match is weak. Clone size appears in some rows only: once, few, many, or a class for an expanded clone.

v_gene: TRBV9
j_gene: TRBJ2-5
abundance: once
d_gene: .
CDR3aa: CASSGGTQRETQYF
CDR3nt: TGTGCCAGCAGCGGGGGGACTCAAAGAGAGACCCAGTACTTC

v_gene: TRBV2
j_gene: TRBJ1-5
abundance: .
d_gene: .
CDR3aa: CASSPDTTGGQPQHF
CDR3nt: TGTGCCAGCAGTCCGGACACGACCGGGGGTCAGCCCCAGCATTTT

v_gene: TRBV4-2
j_gene: TRBJ2-3
abundance: .
d_gene: .
CDR3aa: CASSQVPQGSTDTQYF
CDR3nt: TGTGCCAGCAGCCAGGTCCCACAGGGATCCACAGATACGCAGTATTTT

v_gene: TRBV28
j_gene: TRBJ1-6
abundance: .
d_gene: .
CDR3aa: CASSFRVDYNSPLHF
CDR3nt: TGTGCCAGCAGTTTCCGGGTAGACTATAATTCACCCCTCCACTTT

v_gene: TRBV19
j_gene: TRBJ2-1
abundance: .
d_gene: TRBD2
CDR3aa: CASSRASGGASSYNEQFF
CDR3nt: TGTGCCAGTAGCAGGGCTAGCGGGGGGGCCTCCTCCTACAATGAGCAGTTCTTC

v_gene: TRBV6-6
j_gene: TRBJ1-1
abundance: .
d_gene: .
CDR3aa: CASSYGGATEAFF
CDR3nt: TGTGCCAGCAGTTACGGGGGGGCAACTGAAGCTTTCTTT

v_gene: TRBV27
j_gene: TRBJ1-6
abundance: .
d_gene: TRBD1
CDR3aa: CASSFGTGYDSPLHF
CDR3nt: TGTGCCAGCAGTTTCGGGACAGGGTATGATTCACCCCTCCACTTT

v_gene: TRBV19
j_gene: TRBJ1-6
abundance: few
d_gene: .
CDR3aa: CASRGLTSSWNSPLHF
CDR3nt: TGTGCCAGTAGGGGCCTGACGAGCTCGTGGAATTCACCCCTCCACTTT

v_gene: TRBV7-2
j_gene: TRBJ2-2
abundance: .
d_gene: TRBD2
CDR3aa: CASSLRLAGDTGELFF
CDR3nt: TGTGCCAGCAGCCTAAGACTAGCGGGGGATACCGGGGAGCTGTTTTTT

v_gene: TRBV5-6
j_gene: TRBJ2-5
abundance: .
d_gene: .
CDR3aa: CASSLKNQETQYF
CDR3nt: TGTGCCAGCAGCCTAAAAAACCAAGAGACCCAGTACTTC

v_gene: TRBV27
j_gene: TRBJ2-3
abundance: .
d_gene: .
CDR3aa: CASSLYGSPDTQYF
CDR3nt: TGTGCCAGCAGTTTATACGGGTCGCCAGATACGCAGTATTTT

v_gene: TRBV7-2
j_gene: TRBJ2-3
abundance: few
d_gene: TRBD2
CDR3aa: CASSLGLAGDMDTQYF
CDR3nt: TGTGCCAGCAGCTTAGGGCTAGCGGGGGATATGGATACGCAGTATTTT

v_gene: TRBV10-1
j_gene: TRBJ2-1
abundance: .
d_gene: .
CDR3aa: CAGFRPEDEQFF
CDR3nt: TGCGCCGGCTTCCGGCCCGAGGATGAGCAGTTCTTC

v_gene: TRBV9
j_gene: TRBJ2-7
abundance: .
d_gene: .
CDR3aa: CASSALYEQYF
CDR3nt: TGTGCCAGCAGCGCTTTGTACGAGCAGTACTTC

v_gene: TRBV18
j_gene: TRBJ1-4
abundance: once
d_gene: .
CDR3aa: CASSPPNGNEKLFF
CDR3nt: TGTGCCAGCTCACCACCTAACGGGAATGAAAAACTGTTTTTT

v_gene: TRBV30
j_gene: TRBJ2-5
abundance: .
d_gene: TRBD1
CDR3aa: CAWSGTGRETQYF
CDR3nt: TGTGCCTGGAGTGGGACAGGGCGAGAGACCCAGTACTTC

v_gene: TRBV5-6
j_gene: TRBJ2-1
abundance: .
d_gene: TRBD2
CDR3aa: CASSPGLAAKPTTYNEQFF
CDR3nt: TGTGCCAGCAGCCCGGGACTAGCGGCTAAGCCAACCACCTACAATGAGCAGTTCTTC

v_gene: TRBV7-2
j_gene: TRBJ1-3
abundance: .
d_gene: .
CDR3aa: CASSLGFGEGNTIYF
CDR3nt: TGTGCCAGCAGCTTGGGGTTCGGGGAAGGAAACACCATATATTTT

v_gene: TRBV6-6
j_gene: TRBJ1-2
abundance: .
d_gene: TRBD1
CDR3aa: CASRPGQRNYGYTF
CDR3nt: TGTGCCAGCAGACCGGGACAGCGTAACTATGGCTACACCTTC

v_gene: TRBV27
j_gene: TRBJ1-6
abundance: .
d_gene: TRBD1
CDR3aa: CASTPGGTGGSPLHF
CDR3nt: TGTGCCAGCACCCCGGGCGGGACAGGGGGTTCACCCCTCCACTTT

v_gene: TRBV10-1
j_gene: TRBJ2-3
abundance: .
d_gene: .
CDR3aa: CASRGPVEGFSTDTQYF
CDR3nt: TGCGCCAGCCGGGGCCCGGTGGAGGGTTTTAGCACAGATACGCAGTATTTT

v_gene: TRBV7-8
j_gene: TRBJ1-4
abundance: .
d_gene: .
CDR3aa: CASSLGRGYRGPTNEKLFF
CDR3nt: TGTGCCAGCAGCTTAGGTCGGGGGTATAGGGGCCCAACTAATGAAAAACTGTTTTTT

v_gene: TRBV15
j_gene: TRBJ2-5
abundance: .
d_gene: TRBD1
CDR3aa: CATSRGLGQQETQYF
CDR3nt: TGTGCCACCAGCAGAGGCTTGGGACAGCAAGAGACCCAGTACTTC

v_gene: TRBV11-2
j_gene: TRBJ1-1
abundance: .
d_gene: .
CDR3aa: CASTPPGMGTEAFF
CDR3nt: TGTGCCAGCACCCCCCCGGGGATGGGCACTGAAGCTTTCTTT

v_gene: TRBV7-9
j_gene: TRBJ1-2
abundance: .
d_gene: .
CDR3aa: CASSLNVRGPLYGYTF
CDR3nt: TGTGCCAGCAGCTTAAATGTTAGGGGCCCCCTCTATGGCTACACCTTC

v_gene: TRBV5-1
j_gene: TRBJ2-3
abundance: .
d_gene: TRBD1
CDR3aa: CASSFGTGTQYF
CDR3nt: TGCGCCAGCAGCTTCGGGACAGGTACGCAGTATTTT

v_gene: TRBV18
j_gene: TRBJ1-1
abundance: .
d_gene: .
CDR3aa: CASSPLTAVSGGTEAFF
CDR3nt: TGTGCCAGCTCACCACTAACAGCCGTCAGCGGTGGAACTGAAGCTTTCTTT

v_gene: TRBV9
j_gene: TRBJ1-5
abundance: few
d_gene: .
CDR3aa: CASSVATDQPQHF
CDR3nt: TGTGCCAGCAGCGTAGCTACTGATCAGCCCCAGCATTTT

v_gene: TRBV29-1
j_gene: TRBJ2-5
abundance: .
d_gene: TRBD1
CDR3aa: CSVQGAQETQYF
CDR3nt: TGCAGCGTTCAGGGGGCCCAAGAGACCCAGTACTTC

v_gene: TRBV9
j_gene: TRBJ2-1
abundance: .
d_gene: TRBD2
CDR3aa: CASSRGRPGFNEQFF
CDR3nt: TGTGCCAGCAGTCGCGGGAGGCCGGGCTTCAATGAGCAGTTCTTC

v_gene: TRBV5-4
j_gene: TRBJ2-1
abundance: .
d_gene: TRBD2
CDR3aa: CASSPSSGSYLEQFF
CDR3nt: TGTGCCAGCAGCCCATCTAGCGGGAGTTATTTGGAGCAGTTCTTC

v_gene: TRBV4-2
j_gene: TRBJ2-7
abundance: .
d_gene: TRBD2
CDR3aa: CASSRGLAGGYEQYF
CDR3nt: TGTGCCAGCAGCCGAGGACTAGCGGGGGGCTACGAGCAGTACTTC

v_gene: TRBV19
j_gene: TRBJ1-1
abundance: .
d_gene: TRBD1
CDR3aa: CASTVTGFGNTEAFF
CDR3nt: TGTGCCAGTACCGTGACAGGGTTTGGGAACACTGAAGCTTTCTTT

v_gene: TRBV28
j_gene: TRBJ2-1
abundance: once
d_gene: TRBD2
CDR3aa: CASSPLTSSNEQFF
CDR3nt: TGTGCCAGCAGTCCCCTGACTAGCTCCAATGAGCAGTTCTTC

v_gene: TRBV28
j_gene: TRBJ2-7
abundance: .
d_gene: TRBD1
CDR3aa: CASSQTGDRGFSQYF
CDR3nt: TGTGCCAGCAGCCAGACCGGAGACAGGGGGTTCTCGCAGTACTTC

v_gene: TRBV6-6
j_gene: TRBJ2-6
abundance: once
d_gene: TRBD1
CDR3aa: CASSPEGQGVVGANVLTF
CDR3nt: TGTGCCAGCAGTCCCGAGGGACAGGGGGTGGTTGGGGCCAACGTCCTGACTTTC

v_gene: TRBV7-2
j_gene: TRBJ2-2
abundance: .
d_gene: .
CDR3aa: CASSKGPPDTGELFF
CDR3nt: TGTGCCAGCAGCAAGGGGCCGCCGGACACCGGGGAGCTGTTTTTT

v_gene: TRBV30
j_gene: TRBJ2-7
abundance: .
d_gene: .
CDR3aa: CAWSVQGYEQYF
CDR3nt: TGTGCCTGGAGTGTACAGGGATACGAGCAGTACTTC

v_gene: TRBV4-2
j_gene: TRBJ2-7
abundance: .
d_gene: TRBD2
CDR3aa: CASSQDYGLAGWYEQYF
CDR3nt: TGTGCCAGCAGCCAAGATTATGGCCTAGCGGGATGGTACGAGCAGTACTTC

v_gene: TRBV7-9
j_gene: TRBJ2-5
abundance: .
d_gene: .
CDR3aa: CASSLRTGQETQYF
CDR3nt: TGTGCCAGCAGCCTCCGCACGGGCCAAGAGACCCAGTACTTC

v_gene: TRBV5-8
j_gene: TRBJ1-2
abundance: .
d_gene: TRBD1
CDR3aa: CASSLGQGHGYTF
CDR3nt: TGTGCCAGCAGCTTGGGACAGGGGCACGGCTACACCTTC

v_gene: TRBV28
j_gene: TRBJ2-1
abundance: once
d_gene: .
CDR3aa: CASSLWQGWYNEQFF
CDR3nt: TGTGCCAGCAGTTTATGGCAGGGGTGGTACAATGAGCAGTTCTTC

v_gene: TRBV18
j_gene: TRBJ2-3
abundance: .
d_gene: TRBD2
CDR3aa: CASSRAGRVTDTQYF
CDR3nt: TGTGCCAGCTCACGGGCCGGGAGGGTGACAGATACGCAGTATTTT

v_gene: TRBV3-1/TRBV3-2
j_gene: TRBJ2-2
abundance: .
d_gene: .
CDR3aa: CASSLDLNTGELFF
CDR3nt: TGTGCCAGCAGTCTTGACTTAAACACCGGGGAGCTGTTTTTT

v_gene: TRBV6-6
j_gene: TRBJ1-1
abundance: .
d_gene: .
CDR3aa: CASSYSARRNTEAFF
CDR3nt: TGTGCCAGCAGTTACTCGGCGCGGAGGAACACTGAAGCTTTCTTT

v_gene: TRBV3-1/TRBV3-2
j_gene: TRBJ2-3
abundance: .
d_gene: .
CDR3aa: CASSPQGTTQYF
CDR3nt: TGTGCCAGCAGCCCTCAGGGGACTACGCAGTATTTT

v_gene: TRBV5-1
j_gene: TRBJ2-5
abundance: .
d_gene: .
CDR3aa: CASSERQETQYF
CDR3nt: TGCGCCAGCAGCGAGCGGCAAGAGACCCAGTACTTC

v_gene: TRBV7-2
j_gene: TRBJ2-1
abundance: .
d_gene: .
CDR3aa: CASRPGQDSYNEQFF
CDR3nt: TGTGCCAGCAGACCCGGACAAGACTCCTACAATGAGCAGTTCTTC

v_gene: TRBV3-1/TRBV3-2
j_gene: TRBJ1-3
abundance: .
d_gene: .
CDR3aa: CASRATGTPGNTIYF
CDR3nt: TGTGCCAGCAGGGCAACCGGGACTCCTGGAAACACCATATATTTT